These 18 T cell receptor beta chains were sequenced from one sample in a study of tumor-infiltrating lymphocytes in primary liver carcinoma. Researchers generated TCR beta cDNA from approximately 500 ng of total RNA, relying on a constant-region primer. Three nested multiplex PCR rounds, a slightly modified ARM-PCR method, built the TCR beta libraries. The first two PCR rounds, roughly 9 cycles each, used TRBV1-TRBV30 forward primers and a C-beta reverse primer. TCRdb processed the multiplex PCR reads anew with MiXCR; each CDR3 protein has one entry. The repertoire holds under 30,000 distinct CDR3 sequences, with over 65% as singletons. Unsorted bulk tissue of roughly 18-32 mg yielded co-extracted RNA and DNA. The material sequenced was liver tumor tissue from sampling region 3. Subset: tumor region T3, left-lateral pole. These TCRs come from a middle-aged man with primary liver carcinoma and hepatitis B virus infection.

About this clonotype itself: The junction departs from germline at one end; a sequencing error may be responsible. This chain links TRBV6-2 or TRBV6-3 with TRBJ2-2; no definite D call. The CDR3 contains 11 residues. CDR1 is MNHEY, CDR2 SVGEGT, per germline. In nucleotides, the CDR3 is TGTGCCATCCAATACACAGGGGAGCTGTTTTTT. Protein sequence: CAIQYTGELFF.

Of note for this clonotype: Germline is not matched at one junction end, which may reflect a read error. The gene calls are TRBV29-1 and TRBJ2-1; TRBD2 agrees at 8 bases. This CDR3 comprises 16 residues. Per germline, CDR1 SQVTM and CDR2 ANQGSEA. In DNA, the CDR3 is TGCAGTGTTGAGGGGTCAGCGGGAGATGTGTACAATGGGCAGTTCTTC. Translation: CSVEGSAGDVYNGQFF.

This chain joins TRBV6-5 and TRBJ2-2; 14 bases line up with TRBD2. The ends lost 8 bases at V and 8 bases at J; junction bases unmatched: 7. CDR3 length equals 15 residues. Germline lookup yields CDR1 MNHEY and CDR2 SVGAGI. CDR3 residues: CASWGTSGSRGELFF. The DNA of the CDR3 is TGTGCCAGCTGGGGGACTAGCGGGAGCCGTGGGGAGCTGTTTTTT.

The gene calls are TRBV6-1 and TRBJ1-5; D perhaps matches TRBD1 (5 bases). CDR1 is MNHNS, CDR2 SASEGT, per germline. The CDR3 length is 16 residues. V was cut by 4 bases and J by 0 bases, with 13 bases left in between. CDR3 protein: CASSGGAGDSNQPQHF. In nucleotides, the CDR3 is TGTGCCAGCAGTGGAGGGGCAGGCGATAGCAATCAGCCCCAGCATTTT.

As to this clonotype: One end of the junction is discordant with germline, which a read error may explain. The chain is built from TRBV12-3 or TRBV12-4 and TRBJ2-1; 7 bases map to TRBD2. This CDR3 has 15 residues. The DNA of the CDR3 is TGTACCAGCATCTTAGCGGGCGCGTCCTACAATGAGCAGTTCTTT. Translation: CTSILAGASYNEQFF.

V gene TRBV6-6 combines with J gene TRBJ2-1, with D possibly matching TRBD2 (6 bases). In germline, CDR1 is MNHNY, CDR2 SVGAGI (reference sequence). This CDR3 contains 16 residues. In DNA, the CDR3 is TGTGGCGGCAGTTACCCCACTTGCGGGATAGCGAATGAGCAGTTCTTC. This translates into CGGSYPTCGIANEQFF.

This sequence joins TRBV6-2 or TRBV6-3 and TRBJ2-7; 10 nucleotides match TRBD2. There are 13 residues in the CDR3. Per germline, CDR1 MNHEY and CDR2 SVGEGT. CDR3 region: CVTQASGRYEQYF. CDR3 nucleotides: TGTGTCACCCAGGCTAGCGGGAGATACGAGCAGTACTTC.

The chain employs TRBV11-1 and TRBJ1-1; D is unresolved. The CDR3 runs to 15 residues. Per germline, CDR1 SGHAT and CDR2 FQDESV (reference sequence). V lost 5 bases and J lost 4, with 17 bases in between. The CDR3 is CASSVRLSMTTEAFF. CDR3 in DNA: TGTGCCAGCAGCGTCCGACTCAGTATGACCACTGAAGCTTTCTTT.

Notes on this clonotype: Compared with germline, one end of the junction differs, possibly owing to a read error. The V and J genes are TRBV6-1 and TRBJ2-1; D is unclear. Germline V gives CDR1 MNHNS, CDR2 SASEGT. This CDR3 is 13 amino acids long. CDR3 amino acids: CASSEAISHEHFF. Written as DNA, the CDR3 is TGTGCCAGCAGTGAAGCCATCAGTCATGAGCATTTCTTC.

On this clonotype itself: Germline is not matched at one junction end, which may reflect a read error. The rearrangement joins TRBV19 to TRBJ2-6; a weak D match, TRBD1 (6 bases). This CDR3 has 16 residues. Germline CDR1 and CDR2: LNHDA and SQIVND (reference sequence). The DNA for the CDR3 is TGTGCCGGTAGCGCCGGACAGTTCTCTGGGGCCAGCGTCCTGACTTTC. It is translated as CAGSAGQFSGASVLTF.

The rearrangement uses TRBV6-2 or TRBV6-3 and TRBJ1-1; perhaps TRBD1 as D (6 bases). Trimming took 0 bases from V and 1 from J, leaving 15 bases between them. The CDR3 contains 17 residues. Germline CDR1 is MNHEY and CDR2 is SVGEGT. This chain's CDR3 is CASSYSNVGQQNTEAFF. The CDR3 DNA is TGTGCCAGCAGTTACTCGAATGTAGGACAGCAGAACACTGAAGCTTTCTTT.

By share of the sample, this clonotype is medium-sized. The V and J genes are TRBV11-2 and TRBJ2-5, with D uncertain. This CDR3 contains 15 residues. Germline CDR1 SGHAT, CDR2 FQNNGV. Trimming removed 3 bases at V and 1 base at J, with 12 bases between. The DNA for the CDR3 is TGTGCCAGCAGCTTCTTATCAGGAGTCCAAGAGACCCAGTACTTC. As protein: CASSFLSGVQETQYF.

The J gene is TRBJ2-2, the V gene TRBV12-3 or TRBV12-4, with TRBD2 identical over 10 bases. The length of the CDR3 is 13 residues. CDR3: CGFGTSATWELFF. The DNA of the CDR3 is TGTGGGTTCGGGACTAGCGCCACATGGGAGCTGTTTTTT.

This clonotype was seen a handful of times. V gene TRBV2 combines with J gene TRBJ2-4; unclear D gene. Germline V CDR1 and CDR2: SNHLY, FYNNEI. V lost 2 bases to trimming and J lost 1 base, with 6 bases between them. The CDR3 spans 14 residues. The CDR3 DNA reads TGTGCCAGCAGTGAAATAGGGGCCAAAAACATTCAGTACTTC. This codes for CASSEIGAKNIQYF.

About this clonotype: An end of the junction does not agree with germline; a read error may underlie this. The V and J genes are TRBV11-2 and TRBJ2-2; D unclear. Germline values: CDR1 SGHAT, CDR2 FQNNGV. The CDR3 is 17 residues long. The CDR3 bases are TGTGCTAGCAGCTTAGCATTAGGAAGGGCGAAGACTGGGGAGCTGTTTTTT. Protein: CASSLALGRAKTGELFF.

Details on this clonotype: Compared with germline, one end of the junction differs, possibly owing to a read error. V gene TRBV30 combines with J gene TRBJ2-2; 10 nucleotides line up with TRBD2. The CDR3 runs 17 residues. CDR1 and CDR2 from the germline V gene are GTSNPN and SVGIG (reference sequence). The CDR3 reads CARSVRTSGPNTGELFF. CDR3 nucleotide sequence: TGTGCCAGGAGTGTACGGACTAGCGGTCCGAACACCGGTGAGCTGTTTTTT.

Comments on this clonotype: One junction end does not reproduce the germline sequence, and a read error may be involved. The chain joins TRBV6-6 to TRBJ2-7, with D possibly being TRBD2 (5 bases). CDR1 and CDR2 from the germline V gene are MNHNY and SVGAGI (reference sequence). The CDR3 has 15 residues. In DNA form, the CDR3 reads TGTACCAGCAGTTACTCCGGGAAACCTACTTACGAGCAGTACTTC. Protein product: CTSSYSGKPTYEQYF.

Concerning this clonotype itself: A clone one base away is much larger, so this may be a read error. J is TRBJ1-3 and V is TRBV5-1, with D unresolved. Germline values: CDR1 SGHRS, CDR2 YFSETQ. CDR3 length: 15 residues. The CDR3 is CASRDVHSSGNTIHF. The CDR3, as DNA: TGCGCCAGCAGAGACGTCCACTCCTCTGGAAACACCATACATTTT.